The rows below give T cell receptor beta chains drawn from one sample of a study of Ad26.COV2.S vaccination and SARS-CoV-2 variants. This table comes from immunoSEQ multiplex PCR, and its TCRdb copy is limited to in-frame clones, with some not included. Of about 430,000 clones in the sample, 80% to 95% were seen once. The specimen was peripheral blood, collected in a trial of Ad26.COV2.S vaccine versus placebo. The receptor set was obtained from a person aged 18-60 years who received the Ad26.COV2.S COVID-19 vaccine or a placebo. Both conserved end residues are part of each CDR3. A D gene is named only where the DNA matches it firmly. A clone size is listed for some rows: how often the clone was seen (once, few, many), or a class if it is expanded.

v_gene	j_gene	d_gene	len	abundance	CDR3nt	CDR3aa
TRBV6-1	TRBJ1-5	-	13	-	TGTGCCAGCAGTGACGGACAGAATCAGCCCCAGCATTTT	CASSDGQNQPQHF
TRBV5-1	TRBJ2-7	TRBD2	14	few	TGCGCCAGCAGCTTGGAGGAGGCGGGAGGCGAGCAGTACTTC	CASSLEEAGGEQYF
TRBV18	TRBJ1-1	-	16	-	TGTGCCAGCTCACCAAGGGGATTGGAGGAAGACACTGAAGCTTTCTTT	CASSPRGLEEDTEAFF
TRBV19	TRBJ2-3	TRBD2	14	-	TGTGCCAGTAGTTCCGGACTAGCGGGAATTCCAGAGTATTTT	CASSSGLAGIPEYF
TRBV5-5	TRBJ2-3	TRBD2	15	-	TGTGCCAGCAGCTTGGGGGCGGGAGTCACAGATACGCAGTATTTT	CASSLGAGVTDTQYF
TRBV28	TRBJ1-2	-	11	-	TGTGCCAGCAGTACAGGTTATGGCTACACCTTC	CASSTGYGYTF
TRBV4-1	TRBJ1-3	-	15	-	TGCGCCAGCAGCCCCCACACCGGGACGGGAAACACCATATATTTT	CASSPHTGTGNTIYF
TRBV5-5	TRBJ1-5	-	14	-	TGTGCCAGCAGCTTCGGCCGGGGCAATCAGCCCCAGCATTTT	CASSFGRGNQPQHF
TRBV12-3/TRBV12-4	TRBJ2-2	-	12	-	TGTGCCAGCAGTTCGAACACCGGGGAGCTGTTTTTT	CASSSNTGELFF
TRBV7-9	TRBJ2-7	-	13	-	TGTGCCAGCAGCTTAGGGATGCTCTACGAGCAGTACTTC	CASSLGMLYEQYF
TRBV2	TRBJ2-2	-	14	-	TGTGCCAGCAGTGAAGCGGGAGTTCCCGGGGAGCTGTTTTTT	CASSEAGVPGELFF
TRBV21-1	TRBJ2-2	-	16	-	TGTGCCAGCAGCAGCGGACAGGGGGCAAGCACCGGGGAGCTGTTTTTT	CASSSGQGASTGELFF
TRBV30	TRBJ2-5	TRBD1	13	-	TGTGCCCTGCATACAGGGGGTTTGAAGACCCAGTACTTC	CALHTGGLKTQYF
TRBV18	TRBJ1-4	TRBD1	16	-	TGTGCCAGCTCCAACCGATTGGGACAGGGTGACGAAAAACTGTTTTTT	CASSNRLGQGDEKLFF
TRBV27	TRBJ1-2	-	12	-	TGTGCCGCCCGGGGGGCAGGTTATGGCTACACCTTC	CAARGAGYGYTF
TRBV15	TRBJ2-7	TRBD2	20	-	TGTGCCACCAGCAGCCCACAGGTTCGACTAGCGGGAGGCCGAGCCTACGAGCAGTACTTC	CATSSPQVRLAGGRAYEQYF
TRBV11-2	TRBJ2-7	-	11	-	TGTGCCAGCAGCCCCGACTACGAGCAGTACTTC	CASSPDYEQYF
TRBV20-1	TRBJ1-5	TRBD1	16	-	TGCAGTGCTAGTCCACGGGACAGGGGGCACAATCAGCCCCAGCATTTT	CSASPRDRGHNQPQHF
TRBV30	TRBJ2-7	-	12	-	TGTGCCTGGAGCCTACAGGGCTACGAGCAGTACTTC	CAWSLQGYEQYF
TRBV2	TRBJ1-3	-	11	-	TGTGCCAGCAGTGGGACGAACACCATATATTTT	CASSGTNTIYF
TRBV19	TRBJ1-4	-	12	-	TGTGCCAGTAGACAGCTTAATGAAAAACTGTTTTTT	CASRQLNEKLFF
TRBV30	TRBJ2-7	TRBD1	14	once	TGTGCCTGGAGTAAGGCAGGGGGCTTCTACGAGCAGTACTTC	CAWSKAGGFYEQYF
TRBV6-5	TRBJ2-7	-	16	-	TGTGCCAGCAGTTACCCACAAATGGGGGAATTCTACGAGCAGTACTTC	CASSYPQMGEFYEQYF
TRBV29-1	TRBJ2-1	-	13	once	TGCAGCGTTGAAGCTAACCTACGGAATGAGCAGTTCTTC	CSVEANLRNEQFF
TRBV3-1/TRBV3-2	TRBJ2-7	-	15	once	TGTGCCAGCAGCCAAGCTCTGTTAGGATCCTACGAGCAGTACTTC	CASSQALLGSYEQYF
TRBV6-2/TRBV6-3	TRBJ2-1	TRBD2	15	-	TGTGCCAGCAGTTCCTTAGCGGGAGTAGACAATGAGCAGTTCTTC	CASSSLAGVDNEQFF
TRBV2	TRBJ2-3	TRBD2	14	-	TGTGCCAGTGGAGGACTAGCGGGAATAGATACGCAGTATTTT	CASGGLAGIDTQYF
TRBV4-1	TRBJ2-3	-	15	-	TGCGCCAGCAGCCAAGACGGACAAGGGCTAGATACGCAGTATTTT	CASSQDGQGLDTQYF
TRBV11-2	TRBJ2-7	-	15	-	TGTGCCAGCAGCCAGGACAGTGTTCTTCCCTACGAGCAGTACTTC	CASSQDSVLPYEQYF
TRBV5-4	TRBJ2-1	-	14	-	TGTGCCAGCAGCTTCCCGACCGATAGAGATGAGCAGTTCTTC	CASSFPTDRDEQFF
TRBV15	TRBJ1-2	-	15	-	TGTGCCACCAGCCTCGCCAGGGGATCTAACTATGGCTACACCTTC	CATSLARGSNYGYTF
TRBV19	TRBJ1-5	-	18	-	TGTGCCAGTAGTATGTGGCAGGGCACCTCCGGGGGCAATCAGCCCCAGCATTTT	CASSMWQGTSGGNQPQHF
TRBV5-1	TRBJ2-7	TRBD2	16	-	TGCGCCAGCAGCTTGTTATCTAGCGGAGCTTCCTACGAGCAGTACTTC	CASSLLSSGASYEQYF
TRBV7-2	TRBJ2-7	TRBD2	15	-	TGTGCCAGCAGATTAAGCGGGAGGATGGGTGGCGAGCAGTACTTC	CASRLSGRMGGEQYF
TRBV5-1	TRBJ2-2	-	13	-	TGCGCCAGCAGCTTGGCCAGCACCGGGGAGCTGTTTTTT	CASSLASTGELFF
TRBV28	TRBJ2-3	-	16	-	TGTGCCAGCAGTTTACCCCCGGGACAACTCACAGATACGCAGTATTTT	CASSLPPGQLTDTQYF
TRBV4-3	TRBJ2-1	-	17	-	TGCGCCAGCAGCCAAGATACCCATCTGGGACCCTACAATGAGCAGTTCTTC	CASSQDTHLGPYNEQFF
TRBV7-2	TRBJ1-5	-	13	once	TGTGCCAGCAGCCCCCGGACTGATCAGCCCCAGCATTTT	CASSPRTDQPQHF
TRBV6-5	TRBJ1-2	TRBD1	15	-	TGTGCCAGCAGTTACGGAGACAGGGCCCACTCTCGCTACACCTTC	CASSYGDRAHSRYTF
TRBV5-1	TRBJ2-7	TRBD2	15	-	TGCGCCAGCAGCTTGGCGGGACTAGCGGGAGATGAGCAGTACTTC	CASSLAGLAGDEQYF
TRBV19	TRBJ1-1	-	13	-	TGTGCCAGTAGTAGCCGACAGAACCCCGAAGCTTTCTTT	CASSSRQNPEAFF
TRBV14	TRBJ1-5	-	17	-	TGTGCCAGCAGCCAAGATACCGGGAGAGACCCGCGCCCGCCCCAGCATTTT	CASSQDTGRDPRPPQHF
TRBV28	TRBJ2-7	TRBD1	14	-	TGTGCCAGCAGTTTACTGACAGGGTCCTACGAGCAGTACTTC	CASSLLTGSYEQYF